Sequencing of this T cell receptor (beta chain) was carried out in a study of patients and donors after allogeneic stem cell transplantation. TCRdb re-called the RT-PCR reads with MiXCR, one entry per CDR3 protein. The data hold 900,000 to 1,000,000 distinct CDR3 sequences, with 18% observed a single time. At least ten counts were recorded for this clonotype. Trimming cost V 3 bases and J 1 base, with 10 bases left between them. This CDR3 spans 13 amino acids. Germline CDR1 reads SQVTM; CDR2 reads ANQGSEA. V usage is TRBV29-1 and J usage is TRBJ2-7, with a possible D match to TRBD2 (6 bases). This TCR came from a human donor who was either an allogeneic HSCT recipient or a stem cell or donor lymphocyte infusion donor (not recorded which). It is not recorded whose cells these are; they may come from a transplant donor. The sample consisted of blood, either unsorted or a sorted T cell fraction (not recorded which). CDR3 sequence reads: CSVEASESYEQYF. The CDR3 nucleotides are TGCAGCGTTGAGGCTAGCGAATCCTACGAGCAGTACTTC.